This is a list of T cell receptor beta chains from one sample in a study of blood T cell repertoires in COVID-19. Sequenced by immunoSEQ multiplex PCR; TCRdb stores in-frame clones only, minus some. Of about 390,000 clones listed, 87% are singletons. Material: PBMCs or T cells enriched from blood (not recorded which). These TCRs come from a woman aged 45-65 years who had recovered from COVID-19. Both conserved end residues are part of each CDR3.

v_gene	j_gene	CDR3aa
TRBV27	TRBJ1-2	CASSLREDYGYTF
TRBV7-2	TRBJ2-3	CASSSLTSGGLDTQYF
TRBV3-1/TRBV3-2	TRBJ1-3	CASSNSGNTIYF
TRBV27	TRBJ1-1	CASSLKPTGRTSTEAFF
TRBV18	TRBJ1-3	CASSPLAADRSSGNTIYF
TRBV27	TRBJ1-1	CASSFLNPPPGQGTEAFF
TRBV5-1	TRBJ1-6	CASSLDGQGNSPLHF
TRBV2	TRBJ1-1	CASSNLREPNTEAFF
TRBV19	TRBJ1-2	CASSILQGRGYTF
TRBV7-6	TRBJ1-6	CASSRWDSRDSPLHF
TRBV5-1	TRBJ2-2	CASSPGDLEAGELFF
TRBV7-2	TRBJ2-7	CASSSGTSGGAYEQYF
TRBV19	TRBJ2-7	CASRSDRSYEQYF
TRBV9	TRBJ2-1	CASSANPGTAYNEQFF
TRBV18	TRBJ1-1	CASSPGDRADGAFF
TRBV3-1/TRBV3-2	TRBJ2-7	CASSQEDSWGYEQYF
TRBV4-3	TRBJ1-2	CASSAQGASYGYTF
TRBV3-1/TRBV3-2	TRBJ1-1	CASSQGTLMNTEAFF
TRBV5-1	TRBJ1-2	CASSLFQGYYGYTF
TRBV7-6	TRBJ2-7	CASSPTSGPPYEQYF
TRBV28	TRBJ1-2	CASSEDRGYGYTF
TRBV20-1	TRBJ2-1	CSARGGGEQFF
TRBV4-3	TRBJ1-1	CASSQEGRRGEAFF
TRBV5-1	TRBJ2-2	CASSPLDREGTGELFF
TRBV5-6	TRBJ2-3	CASSLGPYSEYPTDTQYF
TRBV5-1	TRBJ1-2	CASSLERGGGYTF
TRBV6-5	TRBJ2-2	CASRGGEAAGELFF
TRBV15	TRBJ2-7	CATSRPTGGEQYF
TRBV11-3	TRBJ1-4	CASSLGQGAFCEKLFF
TRBV11-1	TRBJ1-2	CASSLGGSREDGYTF
TRBV2	TRBJ1-1	CASSLHEGTEAFF